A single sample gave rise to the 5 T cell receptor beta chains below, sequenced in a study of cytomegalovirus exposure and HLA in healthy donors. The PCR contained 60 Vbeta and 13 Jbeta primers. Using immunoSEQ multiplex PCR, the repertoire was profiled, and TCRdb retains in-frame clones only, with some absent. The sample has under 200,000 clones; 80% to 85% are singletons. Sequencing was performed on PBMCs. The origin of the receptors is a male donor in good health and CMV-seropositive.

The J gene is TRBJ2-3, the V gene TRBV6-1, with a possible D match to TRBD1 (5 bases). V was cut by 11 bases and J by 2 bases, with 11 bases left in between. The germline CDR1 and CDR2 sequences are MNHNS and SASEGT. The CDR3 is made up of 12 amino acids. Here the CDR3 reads CAGARDTDTQYF. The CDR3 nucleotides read TGTGCCGGGGCTAGGGACACAGATACGCAGTATTTT.

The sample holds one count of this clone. CDR3 protein: CASSDRGSYEQYF. The CDR3 region has the DNA TGTGCCAGCAGTGACAGGGGGTCCTACGAGCAGTACTTC. The chain is built from TRBV27 and TRBJ2-7; 9 positions agree with TRBD1. This CDR3 spans 13 amino acids. After removal of 5 bases from V and 1 base from J, the junction contained 0 bases not matched to a gene. Germline CDR1 reads MNHEY; CDR2 reads SMNVEV (reference sequence).

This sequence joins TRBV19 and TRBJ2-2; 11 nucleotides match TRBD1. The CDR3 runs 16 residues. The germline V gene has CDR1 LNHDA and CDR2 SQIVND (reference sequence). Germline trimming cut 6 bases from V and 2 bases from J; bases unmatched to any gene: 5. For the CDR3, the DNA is TGTGCCAGTAGATTTCGGACAGGGGGCAACACCGGGGAGCTGTTTTTT. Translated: CASRFRTGGNTGELFF.

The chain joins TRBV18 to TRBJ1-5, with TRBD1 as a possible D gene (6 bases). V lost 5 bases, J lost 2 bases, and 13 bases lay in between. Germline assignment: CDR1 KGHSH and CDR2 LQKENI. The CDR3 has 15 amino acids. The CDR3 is CASSLGALGNQPQHF. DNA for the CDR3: TGTGCCAGCTCATTGGGGGCCCTTGGCAATCAGCCCCAGCATTTT.

CDR3 sequence: CASSLTGGPRTEAFF. The CDR3 nucleotides read TGTGCCAGCAGCTTAACGGGGGGGCCAAGAACTGAAGCTTTCTTT. The V and J genes are TRBV7-9 and TRBJ1-1, with TRBD1 as a possible D gene (6 bases). The germline gives CDR1 SEHNR, CDR2 FQNEAQ (reference sequence). This CDR3 is built from 15 residues. V was clipped by 2 bases and J by 5 bases, with 15 bases between them.